This T cell receptor (beta chain) was sequenced during a study of T-cell reconstitution after alpha-beta-depleted transplantation in children. CDR3 length equals 13 residues. Germline V lookup: CDR1 SGHRS, CDR2 YFSETQ. V trimming: 4 bases; J trimming: 6 bases; junction bases outside the gene matches: 7. Preparation of the TCRbeta library used unique molecular identifiers. TCRdb reprocessed the PCR reads via MiXCR and lists one record per CDR3 protein. The sample consists of more than 200,000 distinct CDR3 sequences, under 20% of them appearing once. This clonotype was counted at least ten times. Its specificity is unknown. General study results and limits: In patients about two months after transplant, alpha-beta T cells reportedly arose from several hundred expanded graft clones.

The gene calls are TRBV5-1 and TRBJ2-7, with 7 bases lining up with TRBD1. Here the sequenced sample was PBMCs, mostly from graft donor cells, taken 360 days after TCRalphabeta/CD19-depleted stem cell transplant. This receptor was taken from a male patient between 2 and 15 years old who had a stem cell transplant for acute lymphoblastic leukemia, so the T cells may come from the graft donor. The CDR3: CASSSGQESEQYF. The CDR3 DNA sequence: TGCGCCAGCAGCAGCGGACAGGAGAGCGAGCAGTACTTC. Using reference TRBV5-1 and TRBJ2-7 for the parts outside the CDR3, the full variable domain is KAGVTQTPRYLIKTRGQQVTLSCSPISGHRSVSWYQQTPGQGLQFLFEYFSETQRNKGNFPGRFSGRQFSNSRSEMNVSTLELGDSALYLCASSSGQESEQYFGPGTRLTVT.